These 13 T cell receptor beta chains were all obtained from the same sample, sequenced in a study of blood T cell repertoires in COVID-19. Method: immunoSEQ multiplex PCR; TCRdb's copy keeps in-frame clones and lacks some. There are about 94,000 clones in the sample; 75% to 85% occur only once, and 19% lies in the top ten. Sequencing was done on a sample of peripheral blood. These receptors came from a human donor in a cohort sampled during active COVID-19.

The genes are TRBV18 and TRBJ1-2; the match to TRBD1 covers 7 bases. The CDR3 length is 14 residues. Germline V CDR1 and CDR2: KGHSH, LQKENI. Trimming took 2 bases from V and 6 from J; bases not matched to a gene: 6. CDR3 bases: TGTGCCAGCTCACCAAATCGACAGGGAGATGGCTACACCTTC. Amino acid sequence: CASSPNRQGDGYTF.

The rearrangement uses TRBV27 and TRBJ2-7; 13 nucleotides agree with TRBD2. V lost 6 bases and J lost 0; bases outside the gene matches: 11. The CDR3 has 18 amino acids. The germline CDR1 and CDR2 sequences are MNHEY and SMNVEV (reference sequence). The CDR3 nucleotides read TGTGCCAGCAGGACCGGACTAGCGGGAGATAGCGGCTCCTACGAGCAGTACTTC. This codes for CASRTGLAGDSGSYEQYF.

The rearrangement links TRBV10-1 to TRBJ1-6; 7 bases match TRBD1. This CDR3 comprises 13 residues. The V and J ends lost 3 bases and 7 bases, in that order; junction bases with no gene match: 0. Germline CDR1 reads WNHNN; CDR2 reads SYGVQD (reference sequence). For the CDR3, the DNA is TGCGCCAGCAGTGAACAGGGGAATTCACCCCTCCACTTT. Translation: CASSEQGNSPLHF.

The J gene is TRBJ2-5, the V gene TRBV5-1; 8 positions match TRBD2. J lost 0 bases, V lost 4 bases, and 8 bases had no gene match. The CDR3 consists of 16 residues. Looked up from germline, CDR1 is SGHRS and CDR2 is YFSETQ. CDR3 sequence reads: CASSLSTSGDQETQYF. CDR3 DNA sequence: TGCGCCAGCAGCCTTAGCACTAGCGGAGACCAAGAGACCCAGTACTTC.

Notes on this clone: The same CDR3 is also encoded by other DNA sequences in this sample. The chain recombines TRBV5-1 with TRBJ1-4; TRBD1 matches 9 bases. This CDR3 comprises 14 residues. With 4 bases clipped from V and 7 bases from J, the junction kept 5 bases outside the gene matches. CDR1 is SGHRS and CDR2 is YFSETQ in the germline V gene. CDR3 DNA: TGCGCCAGCAGCGCGGGACAGGGTGGTGAAAAACTGTTTTTT. Translating it yields CASSAGQGGEKLFF. Together with reference TRBV5-1 and TRBJ1-4, the CDR3 gives the full variable domain: KAGVTQTPRYLIKTRGQQVTLSCSPISGHRSVSWYQQTPGQGLQFLFEYFSETQRNKGNFPGRFSGRQFSNSRSEMNVSTLELGDSALYLCASSAGQGGEKLFFGSGTQLSVL.

This clone came up a few times. The chain employs TRBV6-5 and TRBJ1-5; D remains ambiguous. V was clipped by 6 bases and J by 3 bases, with 15 bases between them. The CDR3 totals 15 residues. The germline V gene encodes CDR1 MNHEY and CDR2 SVGAGI. Here the CDR3 reads CASSSGFLNNQPQHF. DNA of the CDR3: TGTGCCAGCAGCAGTGGCTTCCTGAACAATCAGCCCCAGCATTTT.

The rearrangement joins TRBV21-1 to TRBJ1-5. TRBV21-1 is recorded as a pseudogene. The CDR3 is 15 amino acids. The CDR3 spells CASSKRGFSNQPQHF. CDR3 sequence (DNA): TGTGCCAGCAGCAAACGAGGATTTAGCAATCAGCCCCAGCATTTT.

The chain has TRBV15 and TRBJ2-7, with 10 bases identical to TRBD1. Germline values: CDR1 LNHNV, CDR2 YYDKDF (reference sequence). The CDR3 contains 14 residues. V was clipped by 4 bases and J by 6 bases; unmatched bases: 6. The CDR3 loop reads CATSIDRGRGEQYF. CDR3 coding DNA: TGTGCCACCAGCATAGACAGGGGGCGCGGCGAGCAGTACTTC.

The chain uses TRBV6-5 and TRBJ2-7; D is possibly TRBD1 (5 bases). The germline gives CDR1 MNHEY, CDR2 SVGAGI. Trimming took off 2 bases at V and 8 bases at J, with 7 bases between the two ends. This CDR3 comprises 11 residues. CDR3 DNA: TGTGCCAGCAGTTACGGGGCGCAGCAGTACTTC. Its protein is CASSYGAQQYF.

The J gene is TRBJ1-6, the V gene TRBV10-3, with 8 positions matching TRBD1. The CDR3 covers 15 residues. The V gene end was trimmed by 6 bases and the J gene end by 7 bases; junction bases not matched to a gene: 8. CDR1 ENHRY and CDR2 SYGVKD come from the germline V gene. The CDR3 nucleotides are TGTGCCATCAGCGGACAGGGACAGACGAATTCACCCCTCCACTTT. Translated, it gives CAISGQGQTNSPLHF.

The chain has TRBV5-4 and TRBJ2-5; the match to TRBD2 covers 11 bases. Per germline, CDR1 SGHNT and CDR2 YYREEE (reference sequence). V shed 0 bases, J shed 5 bases, and the junction held 3 bases outside the gene matches. The CDR3 spans 15 residues. The CDR3 region has the DNA TGTGCCAGCAGCTTGGCGTCTAGCGGGAGGGAGACCCAGTACTTC. Protein: CASSLASSGRETQYF.

The chain links TRBV30 to TRBJ1-5; 8 nucleotides match TRBD1. Looked up from germline, CDR1 is GTSNPN and CDR2 is SVGIG (reference sequence). The trim removed 4 bases at V and 2 bases at J, leaving 4 bases unmatched. The CDR3 loop spans 14 amino acids. In nucleotides, the CDR3 is TGTGCCTGGACCACAGGGGGAGGCAATCAGCCCCAGCATTTT. Translated: CAWTTGGGNQPQHF. Looking up the rest from reference TRBV30 and TRBJ1-5 gives the full variable domain: SQTIHQWPATLVQPVGSPLSLECTVEGTSNPNLYWYRQAAGRGLQLLFYSVGIGQISSEVPQNLSASRPQDRQFILSSKKLLLSDSGFYLCAWTTGGGNQPQHFGDGTRLSIL.

The V and J genes are TRBV3-1 (or the pseudogene TRBV3-2) and TRBJ2-7; 8 bases align to TRBD1. With 4 bases clipped from V and 3 bases from J, the junction kept 8 bases outside the gene matches. The CDR3 spans 15 residues. CDR1 and CDR2 (germline): LGHDT, YNNKEL (reference sequence). The CDR3 nucleotides are TGTGCCAGCAGCCCCAGGACAGGGCGAAGCTACGAGCAGTACTTC. Translation: CASSPRTGRSYEQYF.